The 14 T cell receptor beta chains in this list originate from one sample, sequenced in a study of human T cells and chemical hapten exposure. TCRdb called the RACE reads again in MiXCR, with one record for every CDR3 protein. The sample lists approximately 260,000 distinct CDR3 sequences; around 7% were seen once. Described time point: pre-sensitization, week 0. The treatment was: therapeutic diphenylcyclopropenone sensitization with weekly scalp DPC. Sequences were derived from whole blood, sampled in connection with sensitization to the hapten diphenylcyclopropenone (DPC). These receptors all stem from a man in his late teens or twenties with alopecia areata. Some clones in this sample may be carry-over from other donors' samples.

The chain uses TRBV12-3 or TRBV12-4 and TRBJ1-5, with D unresolved. The CDR3 runs 14 residues. V gave up 3 bases and J gave up 0 bases, with 6 bases separating them. This CDR3 reads CASSFRPSNQPQHF. The CDR3 DNA reads as TGTGCCAGCAGTTTTCGGCCTAGCAATCAGCCCCAGCATTTT.

This clonotype was detected a few times. The V and J genes are TRBV5-1 and TRBJ2-5, with D possibly matching TRBD2 (6 bases). CDR1 and CDR2 (germline): SGHRS, YFSETQ. V was trimmed by 4 bases and J by 4 bases, leaving 14 bases between them. The CDR3 totals 14 residues. The CDR3 loop reads CASSPAGPRETQYF. CDR3 DNA sequence: TGCGCCAGCAGCCCCGCGGGGCCCAGAGAGACCCAGTACTTC.

For the CDR3, the DNA is TGCAGCGTCGTGGGGAACACCGGGGAGCTGTTTTTT. Encoded protein: CSVVGNTGELFF. The rearrangement joins TRBV29-1 to TRBJ2-2; no firm D call. This CDR3 is 12 amino acids long. V lost 6 bases, J lost 1 base, and 6 bases lay in between. Looked up from germline, CDR1 is SQVTM and CDR2 is ANQGSEA.

There are a few counts of this clonotype. The chain uses TRBV11-1 and TRBJ2-5; D gene ambiguous. The CDR3 covers 11 residues. Germline V gives CDR1 SGHAT, CDR2 FQDESV (reference sequence). Trimming stripped 5 bases from V and 7 bases from J, with 8 bases between. The CDR3 DNA sequence: TGTGCCAGCAGCCGTCTAGGGACCCAGTACTTC. This encodes CASSRLGTQYF. Variable domain in full (rest from reference TRBV11-1 and TRBJ2-5): EAEVAQSPRYKITEKSQAVAFWCDPISGHATLYWYRQILGQGPELLVQFQDESVVDDSQLPKDRFSAERLKGVDSTLKIQPAELGDSAMYLCASSRLGTQYFGPGTRLLVL.

The rearrangement joins TRBV7-2 to TRBJ1-6; D perhaps matches TRBD1 (6 bases). Trimming took off 1 base at V and 11 bases at J, with 12 bases between the two ends. The CDR3 totals 14 residues. Germline CDR1 and CDR2: SGHTA and FQGNSA. CDR3 residues: CASSLGRGSPPLHF. CDR3 DNA: TGTGCCAGCAGCTTAGGCAGGGGCAGTCCACCCCTCCACTTT.

Only a few counts were recorded for this clonotype. J is TRBJ2-5 and V is TRBV7-9, with TRBD1 identical over 7 bases. V gave up 5 bases and J gave up 5 bases; unmatched junction bases: 14. This CDR3 has 16 residues. Germline V CDR1 and CDR2: SEHNR, FQNEAQ (reference sequence). CDR3 in amino acids: CASSPQTGLVGETQYF. DNA of the CDR3: TGTGCCAGCAGCCCTCAGACAGGGTTGGTTGGGGAGACCCAGTACTTC.

Comment on this clonotype: Possible read error: a much larger clone is one base away. The rearrangement joins TRBV12-3 or TRBV12-4 to TRBJ2-1; D is perhaps TRBD2 (6 bases). The CDR3 consists of 16 residues. The V end was cut by 5 bases, the J end by 3 bases, with 17 bases between. CDR3 amino acids: CASSPILADFYNEQFF. The CDR3 DNA is TGTGCCAGCAGTCCCATCTTAGCGGATTTCTACAATGAGCAGTTCTTC.

The chain couples TRBV6-2 or TRBV6-3 to TRBJ2-1; perhaps TRBD2 as D (6 bases). V was shortened by 0 bases and J by 5 bases, with 11 bases between the two germline ends. This CDR3 is 15 amino acids long. Germline values: CDR1 MNHEY, CDR2 SVGEGT. The CDR3 bases are TGTGCCAGCAGTTACTCGTGGGGGAGGAACAATGAGCAGTTCTTC. Translated: CASSYSWGRNNEQFF.

The gene calls are TRBV5-6 and TRBJ2-1; D remains unclear. With 4 bases removed from V and 6 bases from J, the gap between germline ends came to 5 bases. The V gene's germline CDR1 is SGHDT and CDR2 YYEEEE. The CDR3 extends over 11 amino acids. This CDR3 is CASSAFNEQFF. Written as DNA, the CDR3 is TGTGCCAGCAGCGCCTTCAATGAGCAGTTCTTC.

A few counts support this clonotype. The chain recombines TRBV19 with TRBJ2-3; D could derive from TRBD1 or TRBD2 (5 bases each). This CDR3 contains 13 residues. CDR1 is LNHDA and CDR2 is SQIVND in the germline V gene (reference sequence). CDR3: CVVGDPRTDTQYF. CDR3 DNA: TGTGTAGTTGGGGACCCTAGGACAGATACGCAGTATTTT.

V and J are TRBV7-9 and TRBJ1-4; the D is unclear. The V gene's germline CDR1 is SEHNR and CDR2 FQNEAQ (reference sequence). This CDR3 comprises 12 residues. Trimming took off 4 bases at V and 5 bases at J, with 5 bases between the two ends. The CDR3 DNA reads as TGTGCCAGCAGCTACCGGAATGAAAAACTGTTTTTT. It codes for CASSYRNEKLFF.

This clonotype was observed many times. The J gene is TRBJ2-3, the V gene TRBV2; 9 bases agree with TRBD1. There are 18 residues in the CDR3. Looked up from germline, CDR1 is SNHLY and CDR2 is FYNNEI. V trimming: 6 bases; J trimming: 3 bases; junction bases outside the gene matches: 16. The CDR3 bases are TGTGCCAGCAGGTCCACCCAGCCGGGACAGGGAATAACAGATACGCAGTATTTT. This translates into CASRSTQPGQGITDTQYF.

This chain uses TRBV29-1 with TRBJ1-1, with D perhaps matching TRBD1 (5 bases). V lost 8 bases and J lost 4, with 11 bases in between. The CDR3 covers 11 residues. The germline V gene has CDR1 SQVTM and CDR2 ANQGSEA. DNA for the CDR3: TGCAGCTCCAGAACAGGCACTGAAGCTTTCTTT. Residues: CSSRTGTEAFF.

This clonotype was detected a few times. The chain's CDR3 is CASSYSNQGLQPQHF. As DNA, the CDR3 is TGTGCCAGCAGTTACTCGAATCAAGGCTTGCAGCCCCAGCATTTT. This chain links TRBV6-5 with TRBJ1-5; D remains unclear. The ends were cut back, 0 bases at V and 7 bases at J, with 13 bases in the middle. Germline CDR1 reads MNHEY; CDR2 reads SVGAGI. This CDR3 is 15 amino acids long.